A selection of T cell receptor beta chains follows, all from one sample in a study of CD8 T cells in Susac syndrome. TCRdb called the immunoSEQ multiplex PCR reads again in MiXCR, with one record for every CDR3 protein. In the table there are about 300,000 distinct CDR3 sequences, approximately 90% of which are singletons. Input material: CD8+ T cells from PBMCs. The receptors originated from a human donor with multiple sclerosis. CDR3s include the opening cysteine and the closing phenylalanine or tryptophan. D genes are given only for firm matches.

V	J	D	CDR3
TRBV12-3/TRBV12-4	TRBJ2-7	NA	CASTNPQISYEQYF
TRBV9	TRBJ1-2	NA	CASSVQDGSYGYTF
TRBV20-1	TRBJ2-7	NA	CSARRSVVLAHSHYEQYF
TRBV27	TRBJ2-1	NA	CASSLKDPDNEQFF
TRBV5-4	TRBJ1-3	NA	CASSLGVSGNTIYF
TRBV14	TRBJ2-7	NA	CASSQEWLREQYF
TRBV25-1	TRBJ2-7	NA	CASSEYGGHYEQYF
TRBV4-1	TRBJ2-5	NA	CASSQGTRVDF
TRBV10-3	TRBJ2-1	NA	CAIREKGEGSDNEQFF
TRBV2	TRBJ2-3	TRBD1	CASSSGQMSTDTQYF
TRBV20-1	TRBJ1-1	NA	CSARSQTRRWNTEAFF
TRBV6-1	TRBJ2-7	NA	CASSPGPGFDYYEQYF
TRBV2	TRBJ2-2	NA	CASSEPTTNTGELFF
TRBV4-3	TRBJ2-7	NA	CASSIGASASYEQYF
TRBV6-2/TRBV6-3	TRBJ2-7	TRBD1	CASSYSPDRADEQYF
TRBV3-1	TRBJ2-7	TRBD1	CASSQVNRGAYEQYF
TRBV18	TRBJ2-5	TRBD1	CASSPRTDRGETQYF
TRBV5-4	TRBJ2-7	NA	CASSCPEDMGYEQYF
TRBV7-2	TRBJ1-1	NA	CASSLGWGTEAFF
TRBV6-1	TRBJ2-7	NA	CASTGSGAYEQYF
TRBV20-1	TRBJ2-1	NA	CSARGTGPYSYNEQFF
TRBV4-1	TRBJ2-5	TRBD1	CASSQGGTGETQYF
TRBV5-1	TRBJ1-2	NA	CASSLGPDVLYGYTF
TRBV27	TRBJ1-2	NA	CASRGPQGQPPLWGYTF
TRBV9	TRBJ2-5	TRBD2	CASSRNPYSGRETQYF
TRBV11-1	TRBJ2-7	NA	CASSFSPYEQYF
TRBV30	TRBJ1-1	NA	CAWSDGHGERGTEAFF
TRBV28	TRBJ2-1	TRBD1	CASSFTGDNEQFF
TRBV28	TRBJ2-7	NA	CASSPQFGASSYEQYF
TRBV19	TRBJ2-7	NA	CASSAGQYYEQYF
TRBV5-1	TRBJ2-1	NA	CASSPDWSEQFF
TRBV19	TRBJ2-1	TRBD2	CASSIASGGSYNEQFF
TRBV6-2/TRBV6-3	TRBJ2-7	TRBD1	CASRRTGLEQYF
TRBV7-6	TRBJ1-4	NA	CASSEGGGQLFF
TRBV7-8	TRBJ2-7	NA	CASSLQGPGYEQYF
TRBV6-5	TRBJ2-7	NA	CASSYSLFILIGPYEQYF
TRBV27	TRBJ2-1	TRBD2	CASSLYGGLAGATHNNEQFF
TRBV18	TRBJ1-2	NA	CASSPPGFAGAYGYTF
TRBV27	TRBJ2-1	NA	CASAETDEQFF
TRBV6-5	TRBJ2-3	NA	CASGQTNTDTQYF
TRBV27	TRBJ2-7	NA	CASGWVSYEQYF
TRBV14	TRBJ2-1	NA	CASSQFGQYNEQFF
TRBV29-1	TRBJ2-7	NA	CSVGPGHSYEQYF
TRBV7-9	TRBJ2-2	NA	CASRPDSNTGELFF
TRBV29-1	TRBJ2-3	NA	CSVDPGQGPTDTQYF
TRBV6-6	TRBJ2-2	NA	CASSYAGPNTGELFF
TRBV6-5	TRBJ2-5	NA	CASSTQWRDQETQYF
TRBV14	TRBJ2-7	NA	CASSQVRDTYEQYF
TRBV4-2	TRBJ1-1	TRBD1	CASSQERTGAESFATEAFF
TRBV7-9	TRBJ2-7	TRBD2	CASSLAAGGPPYEQYF
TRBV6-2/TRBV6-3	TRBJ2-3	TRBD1	CASSYPVGQGASSTDTQYF
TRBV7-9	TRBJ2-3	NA	CASSFPPGAGGADTQYF
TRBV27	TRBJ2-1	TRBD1	CASSSRDRGYNEQFF
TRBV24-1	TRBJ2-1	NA	CATSARSMSSYNEQFF
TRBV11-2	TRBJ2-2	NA	CASPREGFNTGELFF
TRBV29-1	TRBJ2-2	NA	CSVVRESGELFF
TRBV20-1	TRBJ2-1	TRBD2	CSARDLGQGRPSGSSYNEQFF
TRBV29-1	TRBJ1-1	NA	CSVPQGAEAFF